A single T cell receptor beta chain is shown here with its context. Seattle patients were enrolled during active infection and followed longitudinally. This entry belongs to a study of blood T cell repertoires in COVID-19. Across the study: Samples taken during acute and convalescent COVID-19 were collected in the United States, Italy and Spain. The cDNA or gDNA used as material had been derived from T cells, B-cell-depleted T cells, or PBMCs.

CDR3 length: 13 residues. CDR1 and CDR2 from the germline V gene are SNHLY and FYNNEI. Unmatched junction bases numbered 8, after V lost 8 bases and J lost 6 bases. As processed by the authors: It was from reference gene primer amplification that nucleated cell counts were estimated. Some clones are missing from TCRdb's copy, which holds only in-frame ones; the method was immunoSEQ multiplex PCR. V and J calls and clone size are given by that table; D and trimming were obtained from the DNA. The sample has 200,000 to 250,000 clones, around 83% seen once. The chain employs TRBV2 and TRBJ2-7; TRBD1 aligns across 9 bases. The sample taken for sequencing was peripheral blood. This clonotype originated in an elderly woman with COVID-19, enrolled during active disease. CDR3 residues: CASHPRQGGEQYF. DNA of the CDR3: TGTGCCAGCCACCCTAGACAGGGGGGCGAGCAGTACTTC.